This is a list of T cell receptor beta chains from one sample in a study of blood T cell repertoires in COVID-19. Some clones are missing from TCRdb's copy, which holds only in-frame ones; the method was immunoSEQ multiplex PCR. The table has approximately 100,000 clones, around 86% seen once. The sample taken for sequencing was PBMCs or T cells enriched from blood (not recorded which). The source of these receptors is a woman aged 45-65 years who had recovered from COVID-19. The CDR3 runs from the conserved cysteine through the conserved F or W. Fields, in order: D gene, V gene, clone size, J gene, CDR3 DNA, CDR3 protein. A D gene is named only where the DNA matches it firmly. For some rows the clone size is stated as once, few or many, or as a class when expanded; others skip it.

>TRBD2|TRBV11-2|.|TRBJ2-3
TGTGCCAGCAGACCTAGCGGGGTCCCGGATACGCAGTATTTT
CASRPSGVPDTQYF
>.|TRBV29-1|.|TRBJ1-1
TGCAGCGTTGACAGGGGAGTGAACACTGAAGCTTTCTTT
CSVDRGVNTEAFF
>.|TRBV30|.|TRBJ1-5
TGTGCCTGGCAGTGGGGAGGGGTCGGCAATCAGCCCCAGCATTTT
CAWQWGGVGNQPQHF
>.|TRBV5-1|.|TRBJ1-6
TGCGCCAGCAGCTTCGGGGATTCTATCAATAATTCACCCCTCCACTTT
CASSFGDSINNSPLHF
>.|TRBV5-1|.|TRBJ1-3
TGCGCCAGCAGCTTGCTGAGCTCTGGAAACACCATATATTTT
CASSLLSSGNTIYF
>TRBD1|TRBV15|once|TRBJ1-6
TGTGCCACCAGCAGAGGCAGGGGGCCGAATTCACCCCTCCACTTT
CATSRGRGPNSPLHF
>.|TRBV27|.|TRBJ1-3
TGTGCCAGCAGTTTATCTTTCCCCGAGGTCTCTGGAAACACCATATATTTT
CASSLSFPEVSGNTIYF
>TRBD1|TRBV5-1|.|TRBJ2-2
TGCGCCAGCAGCGGTCAAGGACAGGGGGCCGCCGGGGAGCTGTTTTTT
CASSGQGQGAAGELFF
>TRBD2|TRBV27|.|TRBJ2-7
TGTGCCAGCACCCGGTGGGCGGGAGCCTACGAGCAGTACTTC
CASTRWAGAYEQYF
>TRBD2|TRBV5-4|.|TRBJ2-2
TGTGCCAGCAGCTTATGGGCGGGAGGTGGCACCGGGGAGCTGTTTTTT
CASSLWAGGGTGELFF
>TRBD1|TRBV5-8|.|TRBJ1-6
TGTGCCAGCAGGGAAACCGGGACAGTTCCAAATTCACCCCTCCACTTT
CASRETGTVPNSPLHF
>TRBD2|TRBV19|.|TRBJ2-3
TGTGCCAGTAGTCCCGGGACTAGCGGGACCAGCACAGATACGCAGTATTTT
CASSPGTSGTSTDTQYF
>TRBD2|TRBV28|.|TRBJ2-2
TGTGCCAGCAGTTTGTTTCCGGGGGGGCGGAGGACCGGGGAGCTGTTTTTT
CASSLFPGGRRTGELFF
>TRBD1|TRBV4-1|.|TRBJ1-1
TGCGCCAGCAGCCTCCAGGGACAGAAGAACACTGAAGCTTTCTTT
CASSLQGQKNTEAFF
>.|TRBV28|.|TRBJ2-2
TGTGCCAGCAGTTTAGGGCAGAACACCGGGGAGCTGTTTTTT
CASSLGQNTGELFF
>.|TRBV5-1|.|TRBJ1-1
TGCGCCAGCAGCTTGTCTGGGGGCGCCTCAGGCACTGAAGCTTTCTTT
CASSLSGGASGTEAFF
>TRBD1|TRBV5-5|.|TRBJ1-6
TGTGCCAGCAGCTTGGATGGCTGGACAGGGAATAATTCACCCCTCCACTTT
CASSLDGWTGNNSPLHF
>.|TRBV27|.|TRBJ1-1
TGTGCCAGCAGTTTATGGGGCCAGAATGAAGCTTTCTTT
CASSLWGQNEAFF
>TRBD1|TRBV30|few|TRBJ2-7
TGTGCCTGGAGTTGGGACAGGGGTGCGCAGTACTTC
CAWSWDRGAQYF
>.|TRBV25-1|.|TRBJ2-3
TGTGCCAGCAGTGAACCAGCGCGAGGCACAGATACGCAGTATTTT
CASSEPARGTDTQYF
>TRBD2|TRBV30|.|TRBJ2-5
TGTGCCTGGAGCCTTAGCGGGGGGTTGGAGACCCAGTACTTC
CAWSLSGGLETQYF
>TRBD1|TRBV7-2|.|TRBJ2-7
TGTGCCAGCAGCTTAGTTACAGGGGCCGCAACCTACGAGCAGTACTTC
CASSLVTGAATYEQYF
>.|TRBV5-6|.|TRBJ1-5
TGTGCCAGCAGCTTGAGGACAGTCAATAGCAATCAGCCCCAGCATTTT
CASSLRTVNSNQPQHF
>.|TRBV5-1|few|TRBJ2-7
TGCGCCAGCAGCCCTCTGACGGGATACGAGCAGTACTTC
CASSPLTGYEQYF
>TRBD1|TRBV5-1|.|TRBJ1-4
TGCGCCAGCAGCTTGGGGGGACAGACCTCTGAAAAACTGTTTTTT
CASSLGGQTSEKLFF
>TRBD1|TRBV7-2|.|TRBJ1-5
TGTGCCAGCAGCTTCGGAGACAGGGACAATCAGCCCCAGCATTTT
CASSFGDRDNQPQHF
>TRBD2|TRBV12-5|.|TRBJ2-3
TGTGCTAGTGCACTAGCGGGACGGGGCACAGATACGCAGTATTTT
CASALAGRGTDTQYF
>.|TRBV29-1|.|TRBJ1-2
TGCAGCGTGTCGGGGATTCATGGCTACACCTTC
CSVSGIHGYTF
>TRBD1|TRBV5-6|.|TRBJ2-5
TGTGCCAGCAGCACCCTGACAGGGAACCAAGAGACCCAGTACTTC
CASSTLTGNQETQYF
>.|TRBV27|.|TRBJ2-6
TGTGCCAGCAGTTTACAGGGAAAGGGTCCATCTGGGGCCAACGTCCTGACTTTC
CASSLQGKGPSGANVLTF
>TRBD2|TRBV5-6|.|TRBJ2-1
TGTGCCAGCAGCTTTTGGGTAAGCGGGAGCGCAGGCTCCTACAATGAGCAGTTCTTC
CASSFWVSGSAGSYNEQFF
>.|TRBV3-1/TRBV3-2|.|TRBJ2-2
TGTGCCAGCAGCCAAGATCCGGGGGACACCGGGGAGCTGTTTTTT
CASSQDPGDTGELFF
>.|TRBV5-8|once|TRBJ1-5
TGTGCCAGCAGCGGGGGGGAGCAGCCCCAGCATTTT
CASSGGEQPQHF
>.|TRBV7-9|.|TRBJ1-2
TGTGCCAGCAGCTTGACCGAGGTGGAGGGCTACACCTTC
CASSLTEVEGYTF
>.|TRBV5-4|.|TRBJ1-2
TGTGCCAGCAGCTTGTCGGGGGGAAGCTATGGCTACACCTTC
CASSLSGGSYGYTF
>.|TRBV5-1|.|TRBJ2-3
TGCGCCAGCAGGAGTGTGGGCACAGATACGCAGTATTTT
CASRSVGTDTQYF
>.|TRBV27|once|TRBJ1-5
TGTGCCAGCCGCGATTGGGGGGATAGCAATCAGCCCCAGCATTTT
CASRDWGDSNQPQHF
>TRBD1|TRBV30|once|TRBJ1-2
TGTGCCTGGAGTGATGACAGGGGCGGCTACACCTTC
CAWSDDRGGYTF
>TRBD1|TRBV19|.|TRBJ2-7
TGTGCCAGTTCTTTGACAGGGGACTCCTACGAGCAGTACTTC
CASSLTGDSYEQYF
>TRBD1|TRBV2|once|TRBJ2-5
TGTGCCAGCAGCTCCACAGGGGGATCCCAAGAGACCCAGTACTTC
CASSSTGGSQETQYF
>TRBD1|TRBV27|.|TRBJ1-2
TGTGCCAGCAGTTTAACGACAGGGGGCCATGGCTACACCTTC
CASSLTTGGHGYTF
>.|TRBV24-1|.|TRBJ2-7
TGTGCCCCCTTTCCGGGGGGCCCCGAGCAGTACTTC
CAPFPGGPEQYF
>TRBD2|TRBV28|.|TRBJ2-5
TGTGCCAGCAGTTCGCTAGCGGGGGAGACCCAGTACTTC
CASSSLAGETQYF
>.|TRBV7-8|.|TRBJ1-4
TGTGCCAGCAGCTTTAAGGGGGTTCCTAATGAAAAACTGTTTTTT
CASSFKGVPNEKLFF
>.|TRBV10-2|.|TRBJ2-7
TGCGCCAGCAGTGAGTCCAGTGCAGGCTCCTACGAGCAGTACTTC
CASSESSAGSYEQYF
>TRBD2|TRBV5-1|.|TRBJ2-7
TGCGCCAGCAGCACCATAGCGGGAGTGACCTACGAGCAGTACTTC
CASSTIAGVTYEQYF
>TRBD1|TRBV10-3|.|TRBJ2-1
TGTGCCATCAGTGGACCGGGACAGGGCACCTACAATGAGCAGTTCTTC
CAISGPGQGTYNEQFF
>TRBD2|TRBV5-1|.|TRBJ2-1
TGCGCCAGCAGCTTGGGAGCGGGGGACAATGAGCAGTTCTTC
CASSLGAGDNEQFF
>.|TRBV9|.|TRBJ1-1
TGTGCCAGCAGCGCCCAACTCGGGGGGGGCACTGAAGCTTTCTTT
CASSAQLGGGTEAFF
>TRBD2|TRBV11-3|.|TRBJ2-2
TGTGCCAGCAGCCCGAGGCTAGCGGGAGGGCTTGATACCGGGGAGCTGTTTTTT
CASSPRLAGGLDTGELFF
>.|TRBV7-9|few|TRBJ1-3
TGTGCCAGCAGCTCGGTAGGGGAAAGATCTGGAAACACCATATATTTT
CASSSVGERSGNTIYF
>TRBD1|TRBV12-5|.|TRBJ1-6
TGTGCTAGTTCCACAGGGGGCGAACTCTCACCCCTCCACTTT
CASSTGGELSPLHF